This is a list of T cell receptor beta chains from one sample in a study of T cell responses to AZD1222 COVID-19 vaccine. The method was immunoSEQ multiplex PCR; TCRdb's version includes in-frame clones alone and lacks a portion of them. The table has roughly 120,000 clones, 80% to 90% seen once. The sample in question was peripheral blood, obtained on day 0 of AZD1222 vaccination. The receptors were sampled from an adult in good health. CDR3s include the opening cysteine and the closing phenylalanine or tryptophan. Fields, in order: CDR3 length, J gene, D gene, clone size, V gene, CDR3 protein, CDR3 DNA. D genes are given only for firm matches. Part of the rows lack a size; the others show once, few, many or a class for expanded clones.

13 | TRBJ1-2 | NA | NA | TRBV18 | CASSPGASYGYTF | TGTGCCAGCTCACCAGGGGCGAGCTATGGCTACACCTTC
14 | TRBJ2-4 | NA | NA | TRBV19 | CASSSRRGENIQYF | TGTGCCAGTAGTTCCCGCAGGGGGGAAAACATTCAGTACTTC
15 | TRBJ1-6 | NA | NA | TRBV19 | CASSMTAGDNSPLHF | TGTGCCAGTAGTATGACGGCAGGGGATAATTCACCCCTCCACTTT
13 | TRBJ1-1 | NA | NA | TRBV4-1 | CASSPGLNTEAFF | TGCGCCAGCAGCCCCGGACTGAACACTGAAGCTTTCTTT
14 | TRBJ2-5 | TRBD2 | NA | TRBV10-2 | CASTHGGGMETQYF | TGCGCCAGCACCCATGGCGGGGGGATGGAGACCCAGTACTTC
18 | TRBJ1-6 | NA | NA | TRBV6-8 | CASSIGGDGHPADSPLHF | TGTGCCAGCAGTATTGGAGGGGACGGCCACCCCGCGGATTCACCCCTCCACTTT
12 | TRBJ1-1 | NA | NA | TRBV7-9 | CASRNMNTEAFF | TGTGCCAGCAGAAACATGAACACTGAAGCTTTCTTT
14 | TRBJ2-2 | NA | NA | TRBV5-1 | CASNSRVYTGELFF | TGCGCCAGCAACTCCAGGGTTTACACCGGGGAGCTGTTTTTT
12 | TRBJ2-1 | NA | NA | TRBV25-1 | CASSEGTSEQFF | TGTGCCAGCAGTGAGGGCACCAGTGAGCAGTTCTTC
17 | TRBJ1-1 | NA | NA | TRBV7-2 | CASSLAGVGEENTEAFF | TGTGCCAGCAGCTTAGCCGGGGTGGGGGAGGAAAACACTGAAGCTTTCTTT
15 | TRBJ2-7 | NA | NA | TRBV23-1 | CASSQSAGRPYEQYF | TGCGCCAGCAGTCAATCGGCGGGACGGCCCTACGAGCAGTACTTC
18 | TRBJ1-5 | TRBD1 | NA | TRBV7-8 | CASSPRRDRVWSNQPQHF | TGTGCCAGCAGCCCGCGGCGGGACAGGGTTTGGAGCAATCAGCCCCAGCATTTT
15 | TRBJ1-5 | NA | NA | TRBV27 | CASSLTGGRGQPQHF | TGTGCCAGCAGCTTGACGGGGGGGCGCGGGCAGCCCCAGCATTTT
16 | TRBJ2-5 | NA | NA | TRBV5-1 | CASSSSAGTTQETQYF | TGCGCCAGCAGCTCGAGCGCCGGGACAACACAAGAGACCCAGTACTTC
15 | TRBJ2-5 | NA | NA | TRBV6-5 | CASSLEFGTGETQYF | TGTGCCAGCAGTCTTGAGTTCGGGACGGGAGAGACCCAGTACTTC
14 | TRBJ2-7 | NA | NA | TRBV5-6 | CASSLGQSLRWQYF | TGTGCCAGCAGCTTGGGACAGAGCCTACGATGGCAGTACTTC
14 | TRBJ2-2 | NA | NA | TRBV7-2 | CAGSGTLNTGELFF | TGTGCCGGATCCGGGACTCTGAACACCGGGGAGCTGTTTTTT
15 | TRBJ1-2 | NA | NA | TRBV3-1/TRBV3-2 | CASSQAAPGSPYYTF | TGTGCCAGCAGCCAAGCAGCGCCGGGCTCCCCTTATTACACCTTC
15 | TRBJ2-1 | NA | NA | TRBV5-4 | CASSWVGGLNNEQFF | TGTGCCAGCAGCTGGGTCGGAGGACTAAACAATGAGCAGTTCTTC
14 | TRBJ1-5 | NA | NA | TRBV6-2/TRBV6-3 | CASSYSVRNQPQHF | TGTGCCAGCAGTTACTCGGTGCGCAATCAGCCCCAGCATTTT
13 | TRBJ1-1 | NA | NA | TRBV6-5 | CASSYGVGTEAFF | TGTGCCAGCAGTTATGGGGTGGGGACTGAAGCTTTCTTT
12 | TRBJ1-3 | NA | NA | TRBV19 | CALIGPGNTIYF | TGTGCCCTGATAGGGCCTGGAAACACCATATATTTT
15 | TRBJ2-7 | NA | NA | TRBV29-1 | CSVRIGTVRPYEQYF | TGCAGCGTCCGGATCGGGACGGTGAGACCCTACGAGCAGTACTTC
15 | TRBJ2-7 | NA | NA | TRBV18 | CASSPSGPAFAEQYF | NA
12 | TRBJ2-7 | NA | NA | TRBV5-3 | CARSLKPDEQYF | TGTGCCAGAAGCTTGAAACCGGACGAGCAGTACTTC
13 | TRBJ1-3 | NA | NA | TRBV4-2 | CASSPPEGNTIYF | TGTGCCAGCAGCCCCCCGGAGGGAAACACCATATATTTT
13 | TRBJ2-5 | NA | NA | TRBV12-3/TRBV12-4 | CASSVRVRETQYF | TGTGCCAGCAGCGTCCGGGTCCGGGAGACCCAGTACTTC
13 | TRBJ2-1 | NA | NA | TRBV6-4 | CASSAEFYNEQFF | TGTGCCAGCAGTGCTGAGTTCTACAATGAGCAGTTCTTC
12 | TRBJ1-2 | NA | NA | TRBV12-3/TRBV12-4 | CASSLRVYGYTF | TGTGCCAGCAGCCTCCGTGTCTATGGCTACACCTTC
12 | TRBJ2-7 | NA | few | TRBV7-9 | CASSLVRGEQYF | TGTGCCAGCAGCTTAGTCAGGGGCGAGCAGTACTTC
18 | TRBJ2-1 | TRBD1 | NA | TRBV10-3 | CAISRIHTGTGSANEQFF | TGTGCCATCAGTCGAATACATACCGGGACAGGGTCAGCCAATGAGCAGTTCTTC
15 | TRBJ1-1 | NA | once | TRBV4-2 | CASSQDSRGVSEAFF | TGTGCCAGCAGCCAAGATAGTAGGGGAGTCTCTGAAGCTTTCTTT
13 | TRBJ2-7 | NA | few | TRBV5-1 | CASSLEVLGRQYF | TGCGCCAGCAGCTTGGAAGTTCTGGGACGGCAGTACTTC
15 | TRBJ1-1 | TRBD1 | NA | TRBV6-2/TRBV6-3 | CASSYSRQGDTEAFF | TGTGCCAGCAGTTACTCAAGACAGGGGGACACTGAAGCTTTCTTT
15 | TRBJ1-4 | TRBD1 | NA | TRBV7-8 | CASSPRQGAGEKLFF | TGTGCCAGCAGCCCTCGACAGGGGGCTGGCGAAAAACTGTTTTTT
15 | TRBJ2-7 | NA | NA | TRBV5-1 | CASSLEGGGRCEQYF | TGCGCCAGCAGCTTGGAGGGAGGGGGGCGCTGCGAGCAGTACTTC
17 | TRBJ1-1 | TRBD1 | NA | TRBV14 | CASSQDPDRGLRTEAFF | TGTGCCAGCAGCCAAGATCCTGACAGGGGATTAAGGACTGAAGCTTTCTTT
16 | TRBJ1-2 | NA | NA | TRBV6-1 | CASSEAMAVRRYGYTF | TGTGCCAGCAGTGAAGCGATGGCAGTGAGACGCTATGGCTACACCTTC
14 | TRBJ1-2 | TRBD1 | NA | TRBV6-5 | CATFTQGPGYGYTF | TGTGCCACCTTTACACAGGGGCCAGGCTATGGCTACACCTTC
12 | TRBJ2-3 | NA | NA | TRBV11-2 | CASSQTANTQYF | TGTGCCAGCAGCCAGACGGCAAATACGCAGTATTTT
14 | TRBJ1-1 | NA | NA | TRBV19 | CATIPGGRNTEAFF | TGTGCCACTATCCCGGGCGGGAGAAACACTGAAGCTTTCTTT
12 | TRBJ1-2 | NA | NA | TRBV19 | CASSFDRSGYTF | TGTGCCAGTAGTTTCGACAGGTCCGGCTACACCTTC
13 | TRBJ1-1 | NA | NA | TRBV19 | CASKYRDNTEAFF | TGTGCCAGTAAATACAGGGATAATACTGAAGCTTTCTTT
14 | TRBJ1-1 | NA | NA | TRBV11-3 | CASSLGGSNTEAFF | TGTGCCAGCAGCTTAGGGGGGTCGAACACTGAAGCTTTCTTT
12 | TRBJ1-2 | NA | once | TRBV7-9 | CASSFGGNGYTF | TGTGCCAGCAGCTTTGGGGGGAATGGCTACACCTTC
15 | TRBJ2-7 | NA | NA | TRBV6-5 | CASSYSGAGDYEQYF | TGTGCCAGCAGTTACAGCGGAGCCGGGGATTACGAGCAGTACTTC
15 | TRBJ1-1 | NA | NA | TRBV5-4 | CASSLAGYRNTEAFF | TGTGCCAGCAGCTTGGCCGGGTACAGGAACACTGAAGCTTTCTTT
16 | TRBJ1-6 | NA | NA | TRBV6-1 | CASSERASSYNSPLHF | TGTGCCAGCAGTGAAAGAGCTAGCTCCTATAATTCACCCCTCCACTTT
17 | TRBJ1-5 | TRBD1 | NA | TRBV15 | CATSLQGRGVSNQPQHF | TGTGCCACCAGCTTACAGGGGAGGGGAGTGAGCAATCAGCCCCAGCATTTT
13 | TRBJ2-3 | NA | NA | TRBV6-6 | CASTPPSTDTQYF | TGTGCCAGCACCCCCCCCTCCACAGATACGCAGTATTTT
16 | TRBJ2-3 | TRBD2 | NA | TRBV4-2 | CASSLTDSGGADTQYF | TGTGCCAGCAGCCTAACGGATAGCGGGGGGGCAGATACGCAGTATTTT
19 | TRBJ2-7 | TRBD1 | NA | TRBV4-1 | CASSHPKPNRDRGYYEQYF | TGCGCCAGCAGCCATCCCAAACCCAACCGGGACAGGGGGTACTACGAGCAGTACTTC